The present T cell receptor beta chain was sequenced within a study of blood T cell repertoires in COVID-19. The V segment lost 3 bases and the J segment 9 bases; nucleotides outside the gene matches: 7. Looked up from germline, CDR1 is LGHDT and CDR2 is YNNKEL (reference sequence). This CDR3 has 15 residues. Only in-frame clones appear in the TCRdb table, and some are missing; sequencing was by immunoSEQ multiplex PCR. The sample includes approximately 220,000 clones, approximately 80% of them seen just once. The TCR originated in a man in his forties or fifties with acute or convalescent COVID-19. Sequenced input: peripheral blood. The V and J genes are TRBV3-1 (or the pseudogene TRBV3-2) and TRBJ2-2; 10 bases agree with TRBD1. CDR3 in DNA: TGTGCCAGCAGCCAGTGGACAGGGGGATATCGGGAGCTGTTTTTT. Protein sequence: CASSQWTGGYRELFF.